The clone carrying this TCR beta chain was counted once. Extracted RNA was reverse transcribed, and the resulting cDNA served as sequencing template. Assay: immunoSEQ multiplex PCR; the TCRdb copy retains only in-frame clones and omits some. The sample has over 100,000 clones; more than 45% are singletons. Sample treatment: oral pan-JAK inhibitor, 5-10 mg twice daily. These data come from a study of CD8+ T cells in alopecia areata. The V end was cut by 3 bases, the J end by 9 bases, with 14 bases between. Germline-derived CDR1 and CDR2 are LNHNV and YYDKDF (reference sequence). This CDR3 spans 13 amino acids.

This sequence was found in a human donor with alopecia areata. The V gene is TRBV15, the J gene TRBJ2-5, with D perhaps TRBD1 or TRBD2 (5 bases each). The sample here was CD4+ T cells sorted from blood, taken at week 4, from a patient treated with tofacitinib. The CDR3 DNA sequence: TGTGCCACCAGCAGGGGACGGTCCGTGGCCCAGTACTTC. Its translation: CATSRGRSVAQYF.